These 20 T cell receptor beta chains were sequenced from one sample in a study of post-analysis software for immune sequencing data. General study points: Patients showed TRBV5-6, TRBV5-1 and TRBV20-1 among roughly 5 TRBV segments more frequent than in controls.

These receptors lack a known antigen. Unique molecular identifiers were present in the TCR beta cDNA libraries. TCRdb analysed the PCR reads with MiXCR anew, one entry per CDR3 protein. The table lists almost 700,000 distinct CDR3 sequences, approximately 60% of them singletons. Material: blood. Source of these receptors: a girl aged 2 to 9 with multiple sclerosis.

The chain uses TRBV5-1 and TRBJ2-1, with D perhaps TRBD1 or TRBD2 (5 bases each). With 0 bases removed from V and 8 bases from J, the gap between germline ends came to 15 bases. This CDR3 has 15 amino acids. Germline V CDR1 and CDR2: SGHRS, YFSETQ. The CDR3 is CASSLAGAVRDEQFF. CDR3 DNA: TGCGCCAGCAGCTTGGCCGGGGCAGTGAGGGATGAGCAGTTCTTC.

The J gene is TRBJ2-3, the V gene TRBV24-1; weak D call: TRBD1 (6 bases). The germline gives CDR1 KGHDR, CDR2 SFDVKD. This CDR3 contains 13 residues. Trimming left V 7 bases short and J 4 bases short, with 11 bases between. CDR3 sequence reads: CATRSGVADTQYF. The DNA of the CDR3 is TGTGCCACCAGGTCAGGGGTGGCAGATACGCAGTATTTT.

The chain has TRBV4-1 and TRBJ1-2, with 9 nucleotides matching TRBD1. Per germline, CDR1 MGHRA and CDR2 YSYEKL. This CDR3 spans 19 amino acids. The V segment lost 0 bases and the J segment 2 bases; nucleotides outside the gene matches: 13. The CDR3 sequence is CASSQDGPRRTGENYGYTF. The CDR3, as DNA: TGCGCCAGCAGCCAAGACGGACCAAGAAGGACAGGGGAGAACTATGGCTACACCTTC.

The V and J genes are TRBV15 and TRBJ1-2; maybe TRBD1 (6 bases). Germline lookup yields CDR1 LNHNV and CDR2 YYDKDF (reference sequence). The length of the CDR3 is 14 residues. The V gene lost 4 bases and the J gene lost 9 bases, with 18 bases spanning the gap. CDR3: CATSTIRGAWRYTF. For the CDR3, the DNA is TGTGCCACCAGCACCATCCGGGGGGCCTGGCGCTACACCTTC.

The chain joins TRBV5-5 to TRBJ2-7; TRBD1 aligns across 10 bases. The germline CDR1 and CDR2 sequences are SGHKS and YYEKEE (reference sequence). The CDR3 contains 15 residues. J was trimmed by 6 bases and V by 3 bases; bases with no gene match: 9. CDR3 DNA sequence: TGTGCCAGCAGCTCAGAGGGACAGGGGATCGTCGAGCAGTACTTC. It codes for CASSSEGQGIVEQYF.

About this clonotype: This may be a read error, as it is one base from a much larger clone. Because the CDR3 is missing its conserved closing phenylalanine or tryptophan, this is likely a read error. The chain employs TRBV7-2 and TRBJ2-5; 7 nucleotides agree with TRBD1. Germline assignment: CDR1 SGHTA and CDR2 FQGNSA. The CDR3 runs 15 residues. After removal of 5 bases from V and 11 bases from J, the junction contained 17 bases not matched to a gene. CDR3 loop: CASSQRQGDDPKQYV. In nucleotides, the CDR3 is TGTGCCAGCAGCCAGCGACAGGGTGATGACCCGAAACAGTACGTC.

The V call is TRBV12-3 or TRBV12-4, the J call TRBJ1-3, with no clear D. This CDR3 is 13 amino acids long. The V end lost 2 bases, the J end lost 2 bases, and 4 bases lay between the germline ends. CDR3 sequence (DNA): TGTGCCAGCAGTTTAAAAACTGGAAACACCATATATTTT. Its translation is CASSLKTGNTIYF.

The genes are TRBV7-2 and TRBJ2-1; 12 bases are shared with TRBD2. With V trimmed by 5 bases and J by 3 bases, 8 bases remained unmatched. This CDR3 has 17 amino acids. Germline V lookup: CDR1 SGHTA, CDR2 FQGNSA. In DNA form, the CDR3 reads TGTGCCAGCAGCCCACTAGCGGGGGGAGCCCTCTACAATGAGCAGTTCTTC. Translation: CASSPLAGGALYNEQFF.

There are a few counts of this clonotype. The chain recombines TRBV12-5 with TRBJ1-2; 10 bases are shared with TRBD1. This CDR3 is 15 amino acids long. Germline loops: CDR1 LGHNT, CDR2 FRNRAP. J gave up 6 bases and V 6 bases, and 10 bases lay outside the gene matches. The CDR3 coding sequence is TGTGCTAGTGGGACACCAGACAGGGGGCAGGATGGCTACACCTTC. Protein: CASGTPDRGQDGYTF.

The chain joins TRBV4-1 to TRBJ1-2; the match to TRBD1 covers 7 bases. The CDR3 spans 15 residues. V was pared by 1 base and J by 6 bases, with 8 bases of the junction left unmatched. Germline V CDR1 and CDR2: MGHRA, YSYEKL. The DNA for the CDR3 is TGCGCCAGCAGCCAAGTAGGGGGACAGTTCCATGGCTACACCTTC. This sequence encodes CASSQVGGQFHGYTF.

The rearrangement uses TRBV6-2 or TRBV6-3 and TRBJ2-3; 10 positions agree with TRBD2. Germline loops: CDR1 MNHEY, CDR2 SVGEGT. The junction had 5 bases not matched to a gene; V was cut back by 4 bases and J by 1 base. The CDR3 is made up of 16 amino acids. The CDR3 reads CASSSSGGSGTDTQYF. CDR3 DNA: TGTGCCAGCAGTTCTAGCGGGGGAAGCGGCACAGATACGCAGTATTTT.

This clonotype was counted a single time. This chain connects TRBV6-1 to TRBJ2-2, with 7 bases aligning to TRBD2. Germline V CDR1 and CDR2: MNHNS, SASEGT. The CDR3 is made up of 15 amino acids. V shed 3 bases, J shed 4 bases, and the junction held 5 bases outside the gene matches. DNA of the CDR3: TGTGCCAGCAGTGAGGCGGGAGTACCCACCGGGGAGCTGTTTTTT. Its translation is CASSEAGVPTGELFF.

This chain links TRBV9 with TRBJ2-1; the match to TRBD2 covers 13 bases. Trimming removed 0 bases from V and 6 bases from J; junction bases left unmatched: 6. The CDR3 has 17 residues. Per germline, CDR1 SGDLS and CDR2 YYNGEE. The chain's CDR3 is CASSVEGTSGIVNEQFF. DNA for the CDR3: TGTGCCAGCAGCGTAGAAGGGACTAGCGGGATTGTCAATGAGCAGTTCTTC.

The chain carries TRBV5-1 and TRBJ2-5, with D unresolved. V gave up 4 bases and J gave up 0 bases, with 16 bases separating them. Germline loops: CDR1 SGHRS, CDR2 YFSETQ. This CDR3 contains 16 residues. Written as DNA, the CDR3 is TGCGCCAGCAGCCAACCAGGACGGGTGTACCAAGAGACCCAGTACTTC. This translates into CASSQPGRVYQETQYF.

The rearrangement joins TRBV9 to TRBJ1-2; D gene unclear. CDR1 is SGDLS, CDR2 YYNGEE, per germline. Deletions cut 5 bases from V and 7 bases from J, with 12 bases between. There are 12 residues in the CDR3. The CDR3 DNA sequence: TGTGCCAGCAGTGCCCCTATGGCTGGCTACACCTTC. It is translated as CASSAPMAGYTF.

This clonotype has more than one count but fewer than ten. The V call is TRBV12-3 or TRBV12-4, the J call TRBJ2-1; possible D gene TRBD2, 5 bases. This CDR3 contains 15 residues. V lost 3 bases and J lost 7, with 16 bases in between. The CDR3 loop reads CASSFPNGGSNEQFF. As DNA, the CDR3 is TGTGCCAGCAGTTTTCCGAACGGTGGGAGTAATGAGCAGTTCTTC.

With respect to this clonotype: One end of the junction does not line up with germline, which may come from a read error. V usage is TRBV3-1 and J usage is TRBJ1-2; the D is unclear. The germline CDR1 and CDR2 sequences are LGHDT and YNNKEL (reference sequence). The CDR3 is made up of 14 amino acids. This chain's CDR3 is CASRGIGPMHGCTF. CDR3 bases: TGTGCCAGCCGAGGTATAGGTCCGATGCATGGCTGCACCTTC.

This chain links TRBV10-3 with TRBJ2-1; 7 nucleotides line up with TRBD2. From germline, CDR1 is ENHRY and CDR2 SYGVKD. The CDR3 totals 16 residues. V lost 3 bases to trimming and J lost 0 bases; unmatched junction nucleotides: 5. CDR3 sequence: CAISDPGTTSYNEQFF. In nucleotides, the CDR3 is TGTGCCATCAGTGATCCCGGGACTACCTCCTACAATGAGCAGTTCTTC.

The chain recombines TRBV4-3 with TRBJ2-1; TRBD2 matches 7 bases. Trimming removed 0 bases from V and 2 bases from J; junction bases left unmatched: 7. CDR3 length equals 17 residues. Per the germline V gene, CDR1 is LGHNA and CDR2 is YSLEER. CDR3 nucleotide sequence: TGCGCCAGCAGCCAAGATGTGGGGGGGGGTACCTACAATGAGCAGTTCTTC. Its translation: CASSQDVGGGTYNEQFF.

Only a few counts were recorded for this clonotype. The chain carries TRBV29-1 and TRBJ2-1, with 8 bases fitting TRBD2. This CDR3 comprises 13 residues. V lost 8 bases to trimming and J lost 4 bases; unmatched junction nucleotides: 7. Germline V CDR1 and CDR2: SQVTM, ANQGSEA. The CDR3 is CSTGLGEYNEQFF. As DNA, the CDR3 is TGCAGCACGGGACTAGGGGAGTACAATGAGCAGTTCTTC.